The 11 T cell receptor beta chains presented below share a single source sample, sequenced in a study of neurological immune-mediated disorders. Using its own MiXCR run on the 5' RACE reads, TCRdb lists one record per CDR3 protein. The repertoire holds about 21,000 distinct CDR3 sequences, less than 8% seen once, with roughly 43% in the top ten. Sequencing was performed on CD8+ T cells from blood. The source is a man younger than 30 in good health.

This clonotype was observed at least ten times. The chain recombines TRBV7-2 with TRBJ1-1; TRBD1 matches 9 bases. CDR1 and CDR2 (germline): SGHTA, FQGNSA. J lost 7 bases, V lost 3 bases, and 3 bases had no gene match. This CDR3 has 13 residues. CDR3 residues: CASSFGTGSEAFF. CDR3 bases: TGTGCCAGCAGCTTCGGGACAGGGAGTGAAGCTTTCTTT. The full variable domain, in which reference TRBV7-2 and TRBJ1-1 provide the parts outside the CDR3, is GAGVSQSPSNKVTEKGKDVELRCDPISGHTALYWYRQSLGQGLEFLIYFQGNSAPDKSGLPSDRFSAERTGGSVSTLTIQRTQQEDSAVYLCASSFGTGSEAFFGQGTRLTVV.

This clonotype was seen repeatedly, ten times or more. J is TRBJ1-1 and V is TRBV27, with TRBD1 as a possible D gene (6 bases). CDR1 is MNHEY and CDR2 is SMNVEV in the germline V gene (reference sequence). V dropped 3 bases and J dropped 4 bases, with 9 bases sitting between them. The CDR3 spans 13 residues. The CDR3 region is CASSFGGGTEAFF. CDR3 in DNA: TGTGCCAGCAGTTTCGGAGGGGGCACTGAAGCTTTCTTT.

The sample holds many counts of this clonotype. The V call is TRBV7-2, the J call TRBJ2-1, with D uncertain. V gave up 0 bases and J gave up 8 bases, with 11 bases separating them. CDR1 and CDR2 from the germline V gene are SGHTA and FQGNSA. CDR3 length: 14 residues. Written as DNA, the CDR3 is TGTGCCAGCAGCTTAGCGCTCCGAAACCATGAGCAGTTCTTC. This encodes CASSLALRNHEQFF. Supplemented by reference TRBV7-2 and TRBJ2-1, the full variable domain reads GAGVSQSPSNKVTEKGKDVELRCDPISGHTALYWYRQSLGQGLEFLIYFQGNSAPDKSGLPSDRFSAERTGGSVSTLTIQRTQQEDSAVYLCASSLALRNHEQFFGPGTRLTVL.

This clonotype was picked up many times. The rearrangement joins TRBV27 to TRBJ1-2, with D tentatively TRBD1 (6 bases). The CDR3 sequence is 16 residues long. Germline V gives CDR1 MNHEY, CDR2 SMNVEV (reference sequence). V dropped 1 base and J dropped 3 bases, with 15 bases sitting between them. CDR3 residues: CASSLLSGASHYGYTF. The CDR3 coding sequence is TGTGCCAGCAGTTTATTATCAGGGGCCAGCCACTATGGCTACACCTTC.

The sample holds a few counts of this clonotype. CDR3 in amino acids: CASSHTRGFVNTEAFF. CDR3 nucleotide sequence: TGTGCCAGCAGTCATACCCGCGGTTTTGTGAACACTGAAGCTTTCTTT. V gene TRBV6-6 combines with J gene TRBJ1-1, with D unclear. The germline V and J ends were trimmed by 5 bases and 0 bases, with 16 bases remaining between them. CDR3 length: 16 amino acids. Germline V lookup: CDR1 MNHNY, CDR2 SVGAGI (reference sequence).

Ten or more counts support this clonotype. The V call is TRBV27, the J call TRBJ1-1; D is undetermined. The CDR3 runs 12 residues. Trimming shortened V by 3 bases and J by 6 bases, and 8 bases separated the two germline ends. CDR1 is MNHEY and CDR2 is SMNVEV in the germline V gene (reference sequence). The CDR3 spells CASSFSGAEAFF. The CDR3 DNA is TGTGCCAGCAGTTTTAGCGGGGCTGAAGCTTTCTTT.

This clonotype was recorded many times. The V and J genes are TRBV20-1 and TRBJ1-1; 10 bases are a match to TRBD1. Trimming removed 6 bases from V and 5 bases from J; junction bases left unmatched: 12. CDR1 is DFQATT, CDR2 SNEGSKA, per germline (reference sequence). The CDR3 is 15 residues long. CDR3 protein: CSAQERQGAQTEAFF. In DNA form, the CDR3 reads TGCAGTGCGCAGGAGAGACAGGGGGCGCAGACTGAAGCTTTCTTT.

This clonotype was seen at least ten times. The chain combines TRBV5-1 with TRBJ2-4; 13 bases map to TRBD2. Germline CDR1 and CDR2: SGHRS and YFSETQ. The CDR3 is 17 residues long. The V gene end was trimmed by 4 bases and the J gene end by 4 bases; junction bases not matched to a gene: 8. This CDR3 is CASSPGLAGALKNIQYF. The CDR3, as DNA: TGCGCCAGCAGCCCCGGACTAGCGGGGGCCCTAAAAAACATTCAGTACTTC.

This clonotype showed up many times. CDR3 in amino acids: CASSWDNYEQYF. CDR3 DNA sequence: TGTGCCAGCAGTTGGGACAACTACGAGCAGTACTTC. The chain combines TRBV5-6 with TRBJ2-7, with a tentative D call TRBD1 (6 bases). The CDR3 covers 12 residues. Deletions cut 5 bases from V and 3 bases from J, with 9 bases between. Per the germline V gene, CDR1 is SGHDT and CDR2 is YYEEEE. Full variable domain (missing parts from reference TRBV5-6 and TRBJ2-7): DAGVTQSPTHLIKTRGQQVTLRCSPKSGHDTVSWYQQALGQGPQFIFQYYEEEERQRGNFPDRFSGHQFPNYSSELNVNALLLGDSALYLCASSWDNYEQYFGPGTRLTVT.

This clonotype has more than one count but fewer than ten. Just one base apart from a much larger clone, this may be a read error. The rearrangement links TRBV7-8 to TRBJ2-2, with 9 positions matching TRBD2. CDR3 size: 15 residues. J gave up 9 bases and V 2 bases, and 7 bases lay outside the gene matches. From germline, CDR1 is SGHVS and CDR2 FQNEAQ. The CDR3 region is CASSLIAGETRELFF. DNA for the CDR3: TGTGCCAGCAGCTTAATAGCGGGGGAAACCCGGGAGCTGTTTTTT. Supplemented by reference TRBV7-8 and TRBJ2-2, the full variable domain reads GAGVSQSPRYKVAKRGQDVALRCDPISGHVSLFWYQQALGQGPEFLTYFQNEAQLDKSGLPSDRFFAERPEGSVSTLKIQRTQQEDSAVYLCASSLIAGETRELFFGEGSRLTVL.

There are many counts of this clonotype. The chain links TRBV29-1 to TRBJ1-2, with D possibly TRBD1 on 5 matching bases. The length of the CDR3 is 11 residues. V lost 4 bases and J 8 bases, leaving 11 bases between the germline ends. Germline CDR1 reads SQVTM; CDR2 reads ANQGSEA. This CDR3 is CSVARAGGYTF. The CDR3 DNA reads TGCAGCGTTGCCAGGGCAGGGGGCTACACCTTC.